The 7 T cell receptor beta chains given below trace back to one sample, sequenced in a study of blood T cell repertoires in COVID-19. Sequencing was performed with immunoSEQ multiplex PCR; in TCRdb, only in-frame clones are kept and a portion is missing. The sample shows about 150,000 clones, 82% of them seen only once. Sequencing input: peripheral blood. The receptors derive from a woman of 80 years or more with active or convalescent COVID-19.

The CDR3 nucleotides read TGTGCCAGCAGCCAGACAGGTCTCTTTACTGAAGCTTTCTTT. This sequence encodes CASSQTGLFTEAFF. V usage is TRBV7-3 and J usage is TRBJ1-1; tentative D call: TRBD1 (6 bases). This CDR3 contains 14 residues. The V gene lost 5 bases and the J gene lost 5 bases, with 15 bases spanning the gap. Germline loops: CDR1 SGHTA, CDR2 FQGTGA.

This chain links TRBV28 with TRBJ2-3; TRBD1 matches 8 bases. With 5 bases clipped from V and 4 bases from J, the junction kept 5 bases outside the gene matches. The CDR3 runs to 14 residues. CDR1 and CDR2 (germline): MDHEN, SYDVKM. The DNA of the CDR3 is TGTGCCAGCAGTACCGGACAGGGTCCAGATACGCAGTATTTT. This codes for CASSTGQGPDTQYF.

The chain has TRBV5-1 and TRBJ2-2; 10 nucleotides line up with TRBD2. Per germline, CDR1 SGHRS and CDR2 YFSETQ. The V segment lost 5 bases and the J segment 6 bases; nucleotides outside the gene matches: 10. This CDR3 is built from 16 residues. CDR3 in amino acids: CASRPRPSGSSGELFF. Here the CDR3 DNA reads TGCGCCAGCAGGCCGAGGCCTAGCGGGAGTTCCGGGGAGCTGTTTTTT.

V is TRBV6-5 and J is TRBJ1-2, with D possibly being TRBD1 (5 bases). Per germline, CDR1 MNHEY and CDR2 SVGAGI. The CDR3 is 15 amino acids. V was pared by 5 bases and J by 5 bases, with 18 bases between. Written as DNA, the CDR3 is TGTGCCAGCAGTCCGGCAGGGCGTGACCTTTATGGCTACACCTTC. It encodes CASSPAGRDLYGYTF.

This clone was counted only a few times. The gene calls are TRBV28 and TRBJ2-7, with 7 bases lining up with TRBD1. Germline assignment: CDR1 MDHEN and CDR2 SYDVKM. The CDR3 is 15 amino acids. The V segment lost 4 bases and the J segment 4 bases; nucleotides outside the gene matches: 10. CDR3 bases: TGTGCCAGCAGTTCTCCGGGACAGCCTTTTTACGAGCAGTACTTC. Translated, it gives CASSSPGQPFYEQYF.

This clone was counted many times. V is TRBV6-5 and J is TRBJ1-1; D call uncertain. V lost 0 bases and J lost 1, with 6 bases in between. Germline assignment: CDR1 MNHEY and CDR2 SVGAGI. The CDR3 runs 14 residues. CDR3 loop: CASSYSTPNTEAFF. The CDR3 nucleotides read TGTGCCAGCAGTTACTCGACTCCGAACACTGAAGCTTTCTTT.

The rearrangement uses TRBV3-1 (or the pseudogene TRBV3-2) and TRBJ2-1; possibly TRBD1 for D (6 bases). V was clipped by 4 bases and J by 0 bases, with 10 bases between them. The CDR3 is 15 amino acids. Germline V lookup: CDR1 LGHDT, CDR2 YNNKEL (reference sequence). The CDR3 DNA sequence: TGTGCCAGCAGCCTTAGGACAGCCTCCTACAATGAGCAGTTCTTC. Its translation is CASSLRTASYNEQFF.